A single sample gave rise to the 26 T cell receptor beta chains below, sequenced in a study of tumor-infiltrating lymphocytes in primary liver carcinoma. Production of TCR beta cDNA used approximately 0.45 ug total RNA together with a constant-region primer. Three rounds of nested multiplex PCR with slightly modified ARM-PCR produced TCR beta libraries. The two initial PCR rounds, roughly 9 cycles each, used TRBV1-TRBV30 forward and C-beta reverse primers. TCRdb re-called the multiplex PCR reads through MiXCR, storing one row per CDR3 protein. The profile shows 300,000 to 350,000 distinct CDR3 sequences, around 50% of them singletons. RNA was extracted from whole blood without cell sorting, alongside germline DNA. Sequencing was performed on peripheral blood. The receptors come from a woman between 25 and 40 years old with primary liver carcinoma and hepatitis B virus infection.

This sequence joins TRBV29-1 and TRBJ2-7; 14 nucleotides align to TRBD2. This CDR3 is built from 19 residues. Per the germline V gene, CDR1 is SQVTM and CDR2 is ANQGSEA. Trimming removed 6 bases from V and 2 bases from J; junction bases left unmatched: 18. DNA for the CDR3: TGCAGCGTGAGCCATTCGGGACTAGCGGGAGTCCCCCTCACCTACGAGCAGTACTTC. Translated, it gives CSVSHSGLAGVPLTYEQYF.

The CDR3 reads CASSRDILQETQYF. The CDR3 coding sequence is TGTGCCAGCAGCCGGGACATACTCCAAGAGACCCAGTACTTC. The chain carries TRBV7-9 and TRBJ2-5; weak D call: TRBD1 (6 bases). This CDR3 has 14 residues. The germline V gene has CDR1 SEHNR and CDR2 FQNEAQ (reference sequence). The V end was cut by 5 bases, the J end by 1 base, with 11 bases between.

This clonotype was found a few times. One junction end disagrees with the germline gene, perhaps due to a read error. The V and J genes are TRBV12-3 or TRBV12-4 and TRBJ2-5; D is uncertain. The CDR3 consists of 12 residues. The CDR3 protein is CASSSFQETRYF. DNA for the CDR3: TGTGCCAGCAGTTCCTTCCAAGAGACCCGGTACTTC.

Concerning this clonotype itself: One end of the junction is discordant with germline, which a read error may explain. V and J are TRBV4-1 and TRBJ2-3, with 9 bases aligning to TRBD2. The CDR3 has 16 amino acids. Germline values: CDR1 MGHRA, CDR2 YSYEKL. The CDR3 region is CANSQELAGVEHTQYF. The CDR3 DNA reads TGCGCCAACAGCCAGGAGTTAGCGGGAGTTGAACATACGCAGTATTTT.

As concerns this clonotype: Mismatch with germline at one junction end may stem from a read error. The CDR3 reads CTSSDDPNIEAFF. In DNA, the CDR3 is TGTACCAGCAGCGACGACCCGAACATTGAAGCTTTCTTT. The chain couples TRBV5-5 to TRBJ1-1; D is undetermined. This CDR3 is built from 13 residues. Germline V gene data show CDR1 as SGHKS and CDR2 as YYEKEE (reference sequence).

At least ten counts were recorded for this clonotype. V usage is TRBV4-3 and J usage is TRBJ2-7, with 8 bases fitting TRBD1. Germline trimming cut 4 bases from V and 3 bases from J; bases unmatched to any gene: 5. The CDR3 runs to 14 residues. The germline V gene encodes CDR1 LGHNA and CDR2 YSLEER. The CDR3 spells CASSPDGTGYEQYF. The CDR3 DNA follows: TGCGCCAGCAGCCCGGATGGGACAGGCTACGAGCAGTACTTC.

Concerning this clonotype: A read error is possible here, since a much larger clone lies one base away. V and J are TRBV6-6 and TRBJ2-3; 9 bases map to TRBD1. The V gene end was trimmed by 6 bases and the J gene end by 6 bases; junction bases not matched to a gene: 10. This CDR3 has 15 amino acids. Germline V gene lookup returns CDR1 MNHNY and CDR2 SVGAGI (reference sequence). CDR3 bases: TGTGCCAGCAGAGAGGACAGGGGAGGTCTGGATACGCAGTATTTT. Its protein is CASREDRGGLDTQYF.

This chain connects TRBV12-3 or TRBV12-4 to TRBJ2-2; 8 bases are shared with TRBD2. This CDR3 contains 15 residues. Trimming took 8 bases from V and 1 from J; bases not matched to a gene: 6. The CDR3 DNA sequence: TGTGCCAGCTGTTCGGGAGGGTTGAACACCGGGGAGCTGTTTTTT. Protein: CASCSGGLNTGELFF.

This chain connects TRBV12-3 or TRBV12-4 to TRBJ2-1; weak D call: TRBD2 (6 bases). Trimming removed 0 bases from V and 8 bases from J, with 14 bases in between. The CDR3 runs to 15 residues. CDR3 sequence (DNA): TGTGCCAGCAGTTTAGCTATCGGGAGTAGGGATGAGCAGTTCTTC. It encodes CASSLAIGSRDEQFF.

The V gene is TRBV5-4, the J gene TRBJ2-1; 8 bases agree with TRBD1. The J segment lost 1 base and the V segment lost 4 bases, leaving 4 bases of the junction unmatched. CDR1 and CDR2 (germline): SGHNT, YYREEE (reference sequence). The CDR3 extends over 15 amino acids. In DNA, the CDR3 is TGTGCCAGCAGCGCCCGGGACAGGTCCTACAATGAGCAGTTCTTC. Translated: CASSARDRSYNEQFF.

This chain links TRBV5-5 with TRBJ2-7; D not certain. The CDR3 is 16 amino acids. V was clipped by 1 base and J by 6 bases, with 20 bases between them. Per germline, CDR1 SGHKS and CDR2 YYEKEE (reference sequence). DNA of the CDR3: TGTGCCAGCAGCTTGTCCGGTCGGGTCCGGACCTGCGAGCAGTACTTC. This translates into CASSLSGRVRTCEQYF.

To note about this clonotype: Germline and junction disagree at one end, which may indicate a read error. The J gene is TRBJ2-7, the V gene TRBV11-2; 8 bases match TRBD1. CDR1 and CDR2 (germline): SGHAT, FQNNGV. This CDR3 is 15 amino acids long. The CDR3, as DNA: TGTGCCAGCAGCATGAGTGGACAGGGTTCCTACGGGCAGTACTTC. Its protein is CASSMSGQGSYGQYF.

This clonotype was found a few times. This may be a read error: a much more frequent sequence differs by one nucleotide. The chain joins TRBV6-1 to TRBJ2-7; D possibly corresponds to TRBD2 (5 bases). The CDR3 is 14 residues long. Trimming removed 5 bases at V and 1 base at J, with 12 bases between. CDR1 and CDR2 (germline): MNHNS, SASEGT. In nucleotides, the CDR3 is TGTGCCAGCAGTCTGACTAACGGATCCTACGAGCAGTACTTC. It is translated as CASSLTNGSYEQYF.

A note on this clonotype: Possible read error: a much larger clone is one base away. The chain couples TRBV12-3 or TRBV12-4 to TRBJ2-1; a weak D match, TRBD2 (6 bases). V was cut by 8 bases and J by 5 bases, with 16 bases left in between. The length of the CDR3 is 14 residues. CDR3: CASSNGGSNNEQFF. CDR3 DNA: TGTGCCAGCTCCAACGGGGGTAGCAACAATGAGCAGTTCTTC.

As to this clonotype: Because the CDR3 is missing its conserved closing phenylalanine or tryptophan, this is likely a read error. The limits of the CDR3 on the DNA are not certain, so only TCRdb's listed CDR3 is given. V and J are TRBV11-3 and TRBJ2-4; the D call of TRBD2 is as the table states it, not checked on the DNA. Germline loops: CDR1 SGHNT, CDR2 YENEEA. The CDR3 totals 14 residues, both ends included. The CDR3: CASSGGRAKNIQYL.

This clonotype was seen many times. This chain connects TRBV11-2 to TRBJ2-1; D might be TRBD2 (6 bases). This CDR3 is built from 14 residues. The V and J ends lost 7 bases and 3 bases respectively, with 13 bases between them. Germline V gene sequence: CDR1 SGHAT, CDR2 FQNNGV. CDR3 nucleotides: TGTGCCAGCAATTGGGGGGTGTACTACAATGAGCAGTTCTTC. Translated: CASNWGVYYNEQFF.

This clonotype was found many times. The CDR3 DNA sequence: TGTGCCAGCAGCCACGGACAGGGTGTAGTTGAGCCCCAGTACTTC. Protein sequence: CASSHGQGVVEPQYF. The V gene is TRBV12-3 or TRBV12-4, the J gene TRBJ2-5, with 8 bases matching TRBD1. J lost 9 bases, V lost 6 bases, and 15 bases had no gene match. The CDR3 runs to 15 residues.

Comment on this clonotype: Just one base apart from a much larger clone, this may be a read error. CDR3 in DNA: TGCGCCAGCAGCCAGTCGGTCTCTGGGGCCAACGTCCTGATTTTC. It is translated as CASSQSVSGANVLIF. The V gene is TRBV4-1, the J gene TRBJ2-6; a weak D match, TRBD1 (5 bases). The CDR3 is 15 amino acids. The V gene's germline CDR1 is MGHRA and CDR2 YSYEKL.

For this clonotype: This may be a read error: a much more frequent sequence differs by one nucleotide. The rearrangement links TRBV29-1 to TRBJ2-2; D unresolved. The germline gives CDR1 SQVTM, CDR2 ANQGSEA. The CDR3 has 12 amino acids. CDR3 nucleotides: TGCAGCGTCCCGTCTAACACCAGGGAGCTGTTTTTT. Translating it yields CSVPSNTRELFF.

V gene TRBV12-3 or TRBV12-4 combines with J gene TRBJ1-1; D is unresolved. V was pared by 7 bases and J by 8 bases, with 23 bases between. CDR3 length: 15 residues. As DNA, the CDR3 is TGTGCCAGCATGCATGGCGTTGGAACCCGCCGCGAAGCTTTCTTT. As protein: CASMHGVGTRREAFF.

In regard to this clonotype: A much larger clonotype is one base distant, so this may be a read error. The gene calls are TRBV12-3 or TRBV12-4 and TRBJ1-2; no clear D. Trimming shortened V by 11 bases and J by 2 bases, and 12 bases separated the two germline ends. The CDR3 contains 12 residues. CDR3 nucleotide sequence: TGTGCCGGTCTCGGCGGAAACTATGGCTACACCTTC. Translated: CAGLGGNYGYTF.

As concerns this clonotype: One junction end does not reproduce the germline sequence, and a read error may be involved. The chain links TRBV5-4 to TRBJ2-2, with 9 bases that match TRBD2. Germline CDR1 reads SGHNT; CDR2 reads YYREEE (reference sequence). The CDR3 totals 14 residues. CDR3 residues: CASTSGTNSGELFF. Written as DNA, the CDR3 is TGTGCCAGCACTAGCGGGACGAACTCCGGGGAGCTGTTTTTT. Full variable domain (rest looked up from reference TRBV5-4 and TRBJ2-2): ETGVTQSPTHLIKTRGQQVTLRCSSQSGHNTVSWYQQALGQGPQFIFQYYREEENGRGNFPPRFSGLQFPNYSSELNVNALELDDSALYLCASTSGTNSGELFFGEGSRLTVL.

The chain carries TRBV10-2 and TRBJ2-1, with D possibly being TRBD1 or TRBD2 (5 bases each). Germline V gene lookup returns CDR1 WSHSY and CDR2 SAAADI. V was cut by 6 bases and J by 8 bases, with 11 bases left in between. The CDR3 is made up of 12 amino acids. Here the CDR3 DNA reads TGCGCCAGCAGCGGGGCCGGGGATGAGCAGTTCTTC. Its protein product is CASSGAGDEQFF.

Ten or more counts support this clonotype. The chain employs TRBV11-3 and TRBJ2-1; D is unresolved. Looked up from germline, CDR1 is SGHNT and CDR2 is YENEEA. V was pared by 5 bases and J by 6 bases, with 8 bases between. CDR3 length: 12 amino acids. CDR3 DNA: TGTGCCAGCAGCCACCAATTCAATGAGCAGTTCTTC. Translation: CASSHQFNEQFF. Combining the CDR3 with reference TRBV11-3 and TRBJ2-1 gives the whole variable domain EAGVVQSPRYKIIEKKQPVAFWCNPISGHNTLYWYLQNLGQGPELLIRYENEEAVDDSQLPKDRFSAERLKGVDSTLKIQPAELGDSAVYLCASSHQFNEQFFGPGTRLTVL.

This clonotype was observed at least ten times. The V gene is TRBV29-1, the J gene TRBJ2-1, with D uncertain. Per the germline V gene, CDR1 is SQVTM and CDR2 is ANQGSEA. CDR3 length: 12 residues. Deletions cut 3 bases from V and 10 bases from J, with 13 bases between. This CDR3 reads CSVDLAPWEQFF. CDR3 nucleotides: TGCAGCGTTGACCTGGCGCCCTGGGAGCAGTTCTTC.

For this clonotype: This may come from a read error, since a much larger clone is one base off. The rearrangement joins TRBV29-1 to TRBJ2-3, with D unclear. Germline values: CDR1 SQVTM, CDR2 ANQGSEA. This CDR3 is built from 14 residues. This CDR3 is CSVEGSSSIDTQYF. In DNA, the CDR3 is TGCAGCGTTGAGGGGTCTTCGAGCATAGATACGCAGTATTTT.